This T cell receptor (beta chain) emerged from a study of T cell repertoires in cytomegalovirus infection. This CDR3 comprises 16 residues. Germline values: CDR1 KGHSH, CDR2 LQKENI. J lost 7 bases, V lost 2 bases, and 9 bases had no gene match. TCRdb reprocessed the reads with MiXCR, giving one entry per CDR3 protein. The data show about 490,000 distinct CDR3 sequences, about 10% seen once. This clonotype was observed at least ten times. Its antigen is still unknown. Study-level points and caveats: Ex vivo, HLA-C-restricted CMV-specific TCR beta clonotypes prevailed over the rest of the response. Frequencies of public TCR beta families were cumulated, and this identified carriers of CMV plus the relevant HLA.

This chain connects TRBV18 to TRBJ2-5; 11 nucleotides align to TRBD2. This sequence was found in a human donor in good health (CMV status not recorded). Some clones in this sample may be carry-over from other donors' samples. The sequencing sample was made of PBMCs. The CDR3 reads CASSPTGTSGAGTQYF. The CDR3 coding sequence is TGTGCCAGCTCACCAACCGGGACTAGCGGTGCGGGGACCCAGTACTTC.